Listed below are T cell receptor beta chains from one sample, sequenced in a study of shared clonotypes between healthy human individuals. Sequencing was performed with immunoSEQ multiplex PCR; in TCRdb, only in-frame clones are kept and a portion is missing. The repertoire holds 900,000 to 1,200,000 clones, with roughly 74% as singletons. The sequenced sample consisted of memory CD4+ T cells from PBMCs. Receptors originate from a man between 18 and 29 years old in good health. Some clones in this sample may be carry-over from other donors' samples. The conserved cysteine and the conserved F or W are not part of the CDR3 here. A D gene is named only where the DNA matches it firmly.

j_call d_call v_call cdr3_aa
TRBJ2-3 TRBD2 TRBV11-2 ASSLRPGLAGVSTDTQY
TRBJ2-1 TRBD2 TRBV5-5 ASNPWTSGRESEQF
TRBJ2-6 . TRBV5-1 ASSPVPVSGANVLT
TRBJ2-7 . TRBV7-8 ASSLQGSSYEQY
TRBJ1-1 . TRBV6-1 ASSEARPNTEAF
TRBJ2-2 . TRBV7-9 ASSHGTSGELF
TRBJ1-5 . TRBV19 ASSGRTQPQH
TRBJ1-1 . TRBV2 ASSAGAADTEAF
TRBJ1-4 . TRBV18 ASSPGTQGEKLF
TRBJ2-1 TRBD2 TRBV10-3 AISESLAGELNEQF
TRBJ2-3 . TRBV11-3 ASSPRRADTQY
TRBJ1-4 . TRBV9 ASGRDATNEKLF
TRBJ2-5 . TRBV18 ASSPRQQETQY
TRBJ1-1 . TRBV27 ASSWDRRNTEAF
TRBJ1-5 . TRBV29-1 SVGRDIGQPQH
TRBJ1-3 . TRBV4-1 ASSQDGRTGNTIY
TRBJ2-5 . TRBV12-5 ASGFFVGGTQY
TRBJ2-5 . TRBV6-5 ASSYSRGAETQY
TRBJ2-5 TRBD2 TRBV5-6 ASSSHPREEETQY
TRBJ2-1 . TRBV29-1 SVDSFRGHEQF
TRBJ1-1 TRBD1 TRBV2 ASRQDRGFVEAF
TRBJ2-1 . TRBV7-9 ASSLDWGSSYNEQF
TRBJ1-5 . TRBV7-2 ASSPRDGSQPQH
TRBJ1-2 TRBD1 TRBV2 ASIVMGQKSYGYT
TRBJ2-2 TRBD2 TRBV5-1 ASSRTSGSTGELF
TRBJ1-4 TRBD1 TRBV4-1 ASSQTTGNEKLF
TRBJ2-1 . TRBV7-2 ASRQARVAGNEQF
TRBJ1-4 . TRBV19 ASSITGRENEKLF
TRBJ2-3 TRBD1 TRBV14 ASSKRQGSTDTQY
TRBJ1-2 . TRBV11-2 ASSWGKNGYT
TRBJ1-1 . TRBV5-1 ASSFDSRNTEAF
TRBJ2-3 . TRBV6-1 ASSDPAGTDTQY
TRBJ1-2 . TRBV9 ASSGRGRANYGYT
TRBJ2-3 . TRBV4-3 ASSQDPPTRGADTQY
TRBJ2-3 . TRBV15 ATSYQGHPPDTQY
TRBJ2-2 . TRBV14 ASSQRRFGELF
TRBJ1-5 . TRBV6-1 ASSDPQRSQPQH